These 12 T cell receptor beta chains share one sample of origin, sequenced in a study of T cells after yellow fever vaccination. From the 5' RACE reads, TCRdb called clonotypes with MiXCR, one entry per CDR3 protein. The table records 610,000 or so distinct CDR3 sequences, roughly an eighth of them present only once. The specimen comprised PBMCs, sampled on the day of the yellow fever booster vaccination. These receptors all come from a man between 25 and 39 years old who received the YFV17D yellow fever vaccine.

The chain uses TRBV29-1 and TRBJ1-3; D call uncertain. V lost 5 bases, J lost 8 bases, and 22 bases lay in between. CDR1 is SQVTM and CDR2 is ANQGSEA in the germline V gene. The CDR3 covers 15 residues. This CDR3 is CSVILRRLVGDTIYF. The DNA of the CDR3 is TGCAGCGTTATATTAAGACGGCTTGTGGGTGACACCATATATTTT.

Ten or more counts support this clonotype. The genes are TRBV28 and TRBJ2-1; D ambiguous. Germline V CDR1 and CDR2: MDHEN, SYDVKM. The CDR3 covers 15 residues. V gave up 2 bases and J gave up 2 bases, with 10 bases separating them. CDR3 sequence: CASSLVGSTYNEQFF. CDR3 bases: TGTGCCAGCAGTTTAGTGGGATCGACCTACAATGAGCAGTTCTTC.

The J gene is TRBJ2-7, the V gene TRBV20-1; no definite D call. V was pared by 6 bases and J by 3 bases, with 15 bases between. This CDR3 spans 13 amino acids. Germline V CDR1 and CDR2: DFQATT, SNEGSKA (reference sequence). The CDR3 spells CSARPTPDYEQYF. CDR3 nucleotide sequence: TGCAGTGCCCGCCCAACACCAGACTACGAGCAGTACTTC.

This chain uses TRBV20-1 with TRBJ2-2, with D unresolved. Trimming cost V 6 bases and J 1 base, with 12 bases left between them. Germline-derived CDR1 and CDR2 are DFQATT and SNEGSKA (reference sequence). The CDR3 is 14 amino acids. The CDR3 here is CSAPSALNTGELFF. DNA of the CDR3: TGCAGTGCCCCTTCGGCCTTGAACACCGGGGAGCTGTTTTTT.

V gene TRBV5-6 combines with J gene TRBJ2-3; no definite D call. V dropped 4 bases and J dropped 2 bases, with 11 bases sitting between them. The CDR3 length is 14 residues. The germline CDR1 and CDR2 sequences are SGHDT and YYEEEE. The CDR3 nucleotides are TGTGCCAGCAGCGGAAGATCAACCACAGATACGCAGTATTTT. Protein: CASSGRSTTDTQYF.

This clonotype came up a few times. CDR3 amino acids: CASRLGRGRNTGELFF. The CDR3 bases are TGTGCCAGCAGACTCGGAAGGGGGAGGAACACCGGGGAGCTGTTTTTT. The chain employs TRBV6-5 and TRBJ2-2, with D possibly being TRBD1 (6 bases). Germline CDR1 MNHEY, CDR2 SVGAGI. The CDR3 has 16 amino acids. The ends were cut back, 6 bases at V and 1 base at J, with 15 bases in the middle.

This clonotype was counted at least ten times. The genes are TRBV5-1 and TRBJ2-5; a possible D gene is TRBD2 (5 bases). The germline gives CDR1 SGHRS, CDR2 YFSETQ. Trimming cost V 3 bases and J 2 bases, with 11 bases left between them. The CDR3 spans 14 residues. The CDR3 loop reads CASSSGREQETQYF. In DNA, the CDR3 is TGCGCCAGCAGCTCAGGACGGGAACAAGAGACCCAGTACTTC.

This clonotype was picked up a small number of times. The genes are TRBV3-1 and TRBJ2-3, with 8 bases fitting TRBD2. The junction had 8 bases not matched to a gene; V was cut back by 4 bases and J by 2 bases. Per the germline V gene, CDR1 is LGHDT and CDR2 is YNNKEL (reference sequence). The CDR3 loop spans 16 amino acids. The CDR3 protein is CASSLAGTGATDTQYF. The CDR3 DNA reads as TGTGCCAGCAGCCTAGCGGGGACCGGAGCCACAGATACGCAGTATTTT.

This clonotype turned up a few times. The chain combines TRBV11-2 with TRBJ1-5, with D hard to call. Trimming left V 3 bases short and J 4 bases short, with 10 bases between. The length of the CDR3 is 14 residues. Looked up from germline, CDR1 is SGHAT and CDR2 is FQNNGV. CDR3 sequence (DNA): TGTGCCAGCAGCTTCGGGATACCTAATCAGCCCCAGCATTTT. Translated: CASSFGIPNQPQHF.

The CDR3 nucleotides are TGTGCCAGCAGTGACTCAGCGGGGCGGCAAGATACGCAGTATTTT. This sequence encodes CASSDSAGRQDTQYF. J is TRBJ2-3 and V is TRBV6-4; 7 bases agree with TRBD2. The trim removed 0 bases at V and 5 bases at J, leaving 5 bases unmatched. This CDR3 region has 15 residues. Germline lookup yields CDR1 MRHNA and CDR2 SNTAGT.

This clonotype was seen a few times. The V call is TRBV29-1, the J call TRBJ2-1; 8 bases agree with TRBD2. Trimming removed 4 bases from V and 4 bases from J; junction bases left unmatched: 6. CDR1 and CDR2 from the germline V gene are SQVTM and ANQGSEA. This CDR3 has 14 residues. In DNA, the CDR3 is TGCAGCGTTGTTCGGGGGGGGGTATACAATGAGCAGTTCTTC. This translates into CSVVRGGVYNEQFF.

This clonotype was seen a few times. This sequence joins TRBV5-4 and TRBJ1-2; perhaps TRBD1 as D (5 bases). Between the trimmed V and J ends, which lost 0 bases and 4 bases, there was a span of 16 bases. Germline lookup yields CDR1 SGHNT and CDR2 YYREEE (reference sequence). The CDR3 runs to 16 residues. Here the CDR3 reads CASSLVLSGSAYGYTF. In nucleotides, the CDR3 is TGTGCCAGCAGCTTGGTTCTTTCAGGGTCTGCCTATGGCTACACCTTC.